The entry below gives a single T cell receptor (beta chain) sequence along with its context. The antigen is undetermined. Amplification used 60 Vbeta primers and 13 Jbeta primers. Clones were sequenced by immunoSEQ multiplex PCR, and TCRdb holds only the in-frame ones, with some missing. Of approximately 150,000 clones listed, more than 70% are singletons. The data stem from a study of cytomegalovirus exposure and HLA in healthy donors. At the level of the study: The study's early data release held approximately 91 million unique TCRs from HLA-typed donors. Study-level points and caveats: Later analysis indicated greater clonal expansion among HLA-associated TCR beta chains than among equally common other chains. One variant, a missense change in DCLRE1C, was linked in a later analysis to TCR beta V- and J-gene trimming.

V lost 7 bases, J lost 10 bases, and 23 bases lay in between. The germline V gene encodes CDR1 SEHNR and CDR2 FQNEAQ (reference sequence). The CDR3 sequence is 15 residues long. The rearrangement joins TRBV7-9 to TRBJ2-1; a weak D match, TRBD1 (6 bases). This clonotype was obtained from a man younger than 30 in good health and CMV-seropositive. The source material was PBMCs. This chain's CDR3 is CASTIGSVTQGEQFF. In nucleotides, the CDR3 is TGTGCCAGCACCATTGGGTCCGTAACGCAGGGGGAGCAGTTCTTC.